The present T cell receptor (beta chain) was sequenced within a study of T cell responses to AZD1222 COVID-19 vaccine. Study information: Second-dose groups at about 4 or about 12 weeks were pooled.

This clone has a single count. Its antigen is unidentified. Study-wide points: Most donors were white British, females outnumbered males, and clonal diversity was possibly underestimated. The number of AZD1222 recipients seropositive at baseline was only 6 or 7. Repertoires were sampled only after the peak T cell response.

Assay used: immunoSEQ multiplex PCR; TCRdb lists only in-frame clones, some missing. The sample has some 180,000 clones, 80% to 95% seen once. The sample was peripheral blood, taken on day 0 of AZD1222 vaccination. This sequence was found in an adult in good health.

The CDR3 loop reads CASSVGPASYEQYF. The CDR3, as DNA: TGTGCCAGCAGCGTAGGGCCCGCCTCCTACGAGCAGTACTTC. This chain uses TRBV9 with TRBJ2-7, with D unresolved. V lost 0 bases and J lost 0, with 7 bases in between. CDR1 is SGDLS, CDR2 YYNGEE, per germline. The length of the CDR3 is 14 residues.